The 17 T cell receptor beta chains in this list originate from one sample, sequenced in a study of identical twins. In TCRdb, the 5' RACE reads were re-called with MiXCR into one record per CDR3 protein. The sample shows 700,000 or so distinct CDR3 sequences, over 20% of them seen only once. This sample was shared with a second study, whose subject was T cells expressing NK-cell markers.

What was sequenced was PBMCs. All receptors derive from a woman aged 18 to 35 in good health.

The chain joins TRBV20-1 to TRBJ2-3; 13 bases are a match to TRBD2. In germline, CDR1 is DFQATT, CDR2 SNEGSKA (reference sequence). The CDR3 contains 14 residues. V lost 6 bases and J lost 6; bases outside the gene matches: 6. The CDR3 nucleotides are TGCAGTGCCGTAGGGACTAGCGGGACGGATACGCAGTATTTT. Protein product: CSAVGTSGTDTQYF.

This clonotype was seen a few times. This sequence joins TRBV18 and TRBJ2-1; 14 bases are a match to TRBD2. Trimming removed 5 bases from V and 8 bases from J; junction bases left unmatched: 2. Germline CDR1 reads KGHSH; CDR2 reads LQKENI. The CDR3 has 14 residues. CDR3 bases: TGTGCCAGCTCAGGACTAGCGGGAGGTCATGAGCAGTTCTTC. Protein sequence: CASSGLAGGHEQFF.

Only a few counts were recorded for this clonotype. The rearrangement links TRBV20-1 to TRBJ2-1; 13 positions match TRBD2. The germline V gene encodes CDR1 DFQATT and CDR2 SNEGSKA (reference sequence). This CDR3 spans 16 amino acids. V trimming: 4 bases; J trimming: 9 bases; junction bases outside the gene matches: 12. In DNA, the CDR3 is TGCAGTGCTACGGTCCGGACTAGCGGGAGTCTTACTGAGCAGTTCTTC. Translating gives CSATVRTSGSLTEQFF.

Details on this clonotype: Being one base from a much bigger clone, this may be a read error. The CDR3 loop reads CASSATGGLADSTRQYF. The CDR3 DNA reads TGTGCCAGCAGCGCAACCGGCGGACTAGCGGATTCTACGAGGCAGTACTTC. V is TRBV9 and J is TRBJ2-7; the match to TRBD2 covers 10 bases. The CDR3 spans 17 residues. V lost 3 bases to trimming and J lost 9 bases; unmatched junction nucleotides: 18. Germline V gene sequence: CDR1 SGDLS, CDR2 YYNGEE. Full variable domain (rest looked up from reference TRBV9 and TRBJ2-7): DSGVTQTPKHLITATGQRVTLRCSPRSGDLSVYWYQQSLDQGLQFLIQYYNGEERAKGNILERFSAQQFPDLHSELNLSSLELGDSALYFCASSATGGLADSTRQYFGPGTRLTVT.

This clonotype was counted a few times. This chain links TRBV5-1 with TRBJ1-4; perhaps TRBD1 as D (6 bases). The CDR3 length is 15 residues. V gave up 5 bases and J gave up 6 bases, with 17 bases separating them. In germline, CDR1 is SGHRS, CDR2 YFSETQ. The DNA of the CDR3 is TGCGCCAGCAGATACTTGCCAGGGGTGGATGAAAAACTGTTTTTT. Amino acid sequence: CASRYLPGVDEKLFF.

This clonotype turned up a few times. The chain uses TRBV27 and TRBJ1-5; TRBD1 is a possible D gene (5 bases). Germline CDR1 and CDR2: MNHEY and SMNVEV (reference sequence). Trimming removed 7 bases at V and 0 bases at J, with 7 bases between. CDR3 size: 13 residues. CDR3 DNA sequence: TGTGCCAGCAAAGGGGATAGCAATCAGCCCCAGCATTTT. This encodes CASKGDSNQPQHF.

The chain recombines TRBV6-2 or TRBV6-3 with TRBJ2-3; no firm D call. V was trimmed by 6 bases and J by 6 bases, leaving 19 bases between them. Germline CDR1 is MNHEY and CDR2 is SVGEGT. The CDR3 has 15 residues. The CDR3 sequence is CASSPPIMVSDTQYF. CDR3 nucleotides: TGTGCCAGCAGCCCGCCCATAATGGTATCGGATACGCAGTATTTT.

The table lists this clonotype with a few counts. The DNA for the CDR3 is TGTGCCAGCAGCCAACAAGCTAGCTTAACCCCCTACGAGCAGTACTTC. It encodes CASSQQASLTPYEQYF. V and J are TRBV7-8 and TRBJ2-7; TRBD2 is a possible D gene (5 bases). Germline CDR1 reads SGHVS; CDR2 reads FQNEAQ. Trimming took off 5 bases at V and 2 bases at J, with 19 bases between the two ends. CDR3 length: 16 amino acids.

The gene calls are TRBV10-3 and TRBJ1-1; TRBD1 matches 10 bases. This CDR3 region has 13 residues. Germline loops: CDR1 ENHRY, CDR2 SYGVKD. V was pared by 6 bases and J by 5 bases, with 3 bases of the junction left unmatched. CDR3 sequence: CAIRGTGDTEAFF. As DNA, the CDR3 is TGTGCCATCAGGGGGACAGGGGATACTGAAGCTTTCTTT.

The chain joins TRBV7-8 to TRBJ2-1; the match to TRBD2 covers 11 bases. CDR3 length: 17 residues. Germline CDR1 SGHVS, CDR2 FQNEAQ. The trim removed 3 bases at V and 0 bases at J, leaving 4 bases unmatched. The CDR3 loop reads CASSLGLAVRSYNEQFF. The CDR3 coding sequence is TGTGCCAGCAGCTTGGGACTAGCGGTCCGCTCCTACAATGAGCAGTTCTTC.

Only a few counts were recorded for this clonotype. This rearrangement joins TRBV19 to TRBJ2-7, with a possible D match to TRBD2 (6 bases). This CDR3 is built from 14 residues. Germline V CDR1 and CDR2: LNHDA, SQIVND (reference sequence). Between the trimmed V and J ends, which lost 4 bases and 3 bases, there was a span of 13 bases. The CDR3 here is CASSNPPGDYEQYF. The CDR3 DNA sequence: TGTGCCAGTAGTAACCCCCCGGGAGACTACGAGCAGTACTTC.

This clonotype was seen a single time. J is TRBJ2-3 and V is TRBV6-1; 7 bases map to TRBD2. This CDR3 has 14 amino acids. Germline V gene lookup returns CDR1 MNHNS and CDR2 SASEGT. After removal of 8 bases from V and 2 bases from J, the junction contained 7 bases not matched to a gene. The CDR3 DNA reads TGTGCCAGCGGGAGGGGCCGTCTCACAGATACGCAGTATTTT. Translated, it gives CASGRGRLTDTQYF.

This clonotype was recorded many times. This chain joins TRBV2 and TRBJ1-2; D uncertain. The CDR3 sequence is 14 residues long. Deletions cut 1 base from V and 2 bases from J, with 8 bases between. The germline V gene encodes CDR1 SNHLY and CDR2 FYNNEI. The CDR3 sequence: CASSEVPRNYGYTF. The CDR3 DNA sequence: TGTGCCAGCAGTGAAGTCCCCAGGAACTATGGCTACACCTTC.

V is TRBV4-3 and J is TRBJ2-7, with 7 positions matching TRBD2. This CDR3 has 19 residues. J gave up 4 bases and V 0 bases, and 18 bases lay outside the gene matches. Germline CDR1 is LGHNA and CDR2 is YSLEER. The CDR3 coding sequence is TGCGCCAGCAGCCAAGATATCGTTGTCGAATGGCGGGAGCAGTACGAGCAGTACTTC. Translation gives CASSQDIVVEWREQYEQYF.

V is TRBV7-3 and J is TRBJ2-3; no definite D call. The V gene lost 7 bases and the J gene lost 0 bases, with 11 bases spanning the gap. The CDR3 totals 14 residues. CDR1 and CDR2 (germline): SGHTA, FQGTGA. The DNA of the CDR3 is TGTGCCAGCAAACAAAGTGGGAGCACAGATACGCAGTATTTT. It encodes CASKQSGSTDTQYF.

The V call is TRBV12-3 or TRBV12-4, the J call TRBJ2-1; tentatively, D is TRBD1 or TRBD2 (6 bases each). There are 15 residues in the CDR3. The germline V and J ends were trimmed by 6 bases and 5 bases, with 17 bases remaining between them. The CDR3: CASSPGDTANNEQFF. CDR3 DNA: TGTGCCAGCAGCCCGGGGGACACCGCTAACAATGAGCAGTTCTTC.

This clonotype has ten or more counts. The chain is built from TRBV7-8 and TRBJ1-2; tentatively, D is TRBD1 (5 bases). The germline gives CDR1 SGHVS, CDR2 FQNEAQ. The CDR3 loop spans 16 amino acids. V shed 0 bases and J shed 0 bases, with 11 bases lying between them. The CDR3 DNA reads as TGTGCCAGCAGCTTAGCCGGGAGACAGTCTAACTATGGCTACACCTTC. Protein sequence: CASSLAGRQSNYGYTF.